This section outlines one T cell receptor beta chain sequence together with its context. Antigen unknown. These data come from a study of T cell responses to AZD1222 COVID-19 vaccine. Study-level background: Second-dose timings of about 4 or about 12 weeks were pooled. Study outcomes and limitations: Following two doses of AZD1222, Spike-specific TCR breadth and depth rose. Donors were mostly white British, more females; clonal diversity possibly underestimated. At baseline, seropositivity was found in only a handful of AZD1222 recipients.

Germline V gene data show CDR1 as LNHDA and CDR2 as SQIVND (reference sequence). The V and J ends lost 5 bases and 2 bases, in that order; junction bases with no gene match: 7. The CDR3 is 15 amino acids. Data came from immunoSEQ multiplex PCR; TCRdb stores just in-frame clones and leaves some out. The table records about 34,000 clones, 85% to 90% of them present only once. The source material was peripheral blood, sampled on day 0 of AZD1222 vaccination. The origin of this receptor is an adult in good health. V usage is TRBV19 and J usage is TRBJ1-1; 8 nucleotides agree with TRBD1. The CDR3 sequence: CASSLYRGINTEAFF. The CDR3 nucleotides are TGTGCCAGTAGTCTCTACAGGGGGATTAACACTGAAGCTTTCTTT.